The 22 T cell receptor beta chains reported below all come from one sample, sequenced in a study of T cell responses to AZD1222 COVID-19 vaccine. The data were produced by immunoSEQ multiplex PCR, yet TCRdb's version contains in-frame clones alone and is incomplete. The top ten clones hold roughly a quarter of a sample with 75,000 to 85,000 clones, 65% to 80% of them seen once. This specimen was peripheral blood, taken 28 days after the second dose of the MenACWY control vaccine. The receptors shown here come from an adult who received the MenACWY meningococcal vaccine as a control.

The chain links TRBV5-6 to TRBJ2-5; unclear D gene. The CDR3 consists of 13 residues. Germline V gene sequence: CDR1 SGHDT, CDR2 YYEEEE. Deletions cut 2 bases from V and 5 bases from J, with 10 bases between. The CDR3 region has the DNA TGTGCCAGCAGCTTAATGGGGTGGGAGACCCAGTACTTC. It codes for CASSLMGWETQYF.

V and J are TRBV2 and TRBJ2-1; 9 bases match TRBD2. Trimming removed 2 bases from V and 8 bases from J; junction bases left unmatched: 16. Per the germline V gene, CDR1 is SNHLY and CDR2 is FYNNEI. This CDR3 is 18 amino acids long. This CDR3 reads CASSETGQIAGAGDEQFF. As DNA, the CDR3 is TGTGCCAGCAGTGAAACCGGACAGATAGCGGGGGCTGGGGATGAGCAGTTCTTC. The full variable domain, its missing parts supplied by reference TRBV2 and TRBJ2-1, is EPEVTQTPSHQVTQMGQEVILRCVPISNHLYFYWYRQILGQKVEFLVSFYNNEISEKSEIFDDQFSVERPDGSNFTLKIRSTKLEDSAMYFCASSETGQIAGAGDEQFFGPGTRLTVL.

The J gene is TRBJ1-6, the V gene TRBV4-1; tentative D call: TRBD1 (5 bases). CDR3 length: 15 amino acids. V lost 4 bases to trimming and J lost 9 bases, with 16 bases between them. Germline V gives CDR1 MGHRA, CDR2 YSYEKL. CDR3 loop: CASSLRGGFLSPLHF. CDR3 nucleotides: TGCGCCAGCAGCCTACGGGGGGGGTTCCTTTCACCCCTCCACTTT.

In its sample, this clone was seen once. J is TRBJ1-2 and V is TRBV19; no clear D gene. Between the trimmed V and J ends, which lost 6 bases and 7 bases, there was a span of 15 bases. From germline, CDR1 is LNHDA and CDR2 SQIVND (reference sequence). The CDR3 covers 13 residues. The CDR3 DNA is TGTGCCAGTAGACCAAGGGAAGGGTCTGGCTACACCTTC. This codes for CASRPREGSGYTF.

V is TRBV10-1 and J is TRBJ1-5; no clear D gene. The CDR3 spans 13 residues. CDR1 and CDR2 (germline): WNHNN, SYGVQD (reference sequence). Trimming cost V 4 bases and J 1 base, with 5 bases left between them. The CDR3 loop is CASSAGSNQPQHF. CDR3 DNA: TGCGCCAGCAGTGCAGGAAGCAATCAGCCCCAGCATTTT.

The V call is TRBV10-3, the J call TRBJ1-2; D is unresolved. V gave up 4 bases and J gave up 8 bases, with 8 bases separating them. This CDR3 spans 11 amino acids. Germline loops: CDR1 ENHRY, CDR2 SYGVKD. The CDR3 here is CAISAPNGYTF. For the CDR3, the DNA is TGTGCCATCAGTGCTCCTAACGGCTACACCTTC.

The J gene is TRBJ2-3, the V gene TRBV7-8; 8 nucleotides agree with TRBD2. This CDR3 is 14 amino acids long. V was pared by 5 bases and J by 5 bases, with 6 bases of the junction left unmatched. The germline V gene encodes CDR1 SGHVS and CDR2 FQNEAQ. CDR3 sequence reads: CASSPGGEGDTQYF. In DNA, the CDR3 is TGTGCCAGCAGCCCGGGGGGGGAAGGAGATACGCAGTATTTT. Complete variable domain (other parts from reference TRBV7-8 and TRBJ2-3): GAGVSQSPRYKVAKRGQDVALRCDPISGHVSLFWYQQALGQGPEFLTYFQNEAQLDKSGLPSDRFFAERPEGSVSTLKIQRTQQEDSAVYLCASSPGGEGDTQYFGPGTRLTVL.

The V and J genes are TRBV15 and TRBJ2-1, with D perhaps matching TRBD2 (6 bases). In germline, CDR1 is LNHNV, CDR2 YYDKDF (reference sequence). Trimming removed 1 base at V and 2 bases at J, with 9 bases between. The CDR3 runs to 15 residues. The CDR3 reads CATSRGGGPYNEQFF. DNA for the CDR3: TGTGCCACCAGCAGAGGTGGAGGGCCCTACAATGAGCAGTTCTTC.

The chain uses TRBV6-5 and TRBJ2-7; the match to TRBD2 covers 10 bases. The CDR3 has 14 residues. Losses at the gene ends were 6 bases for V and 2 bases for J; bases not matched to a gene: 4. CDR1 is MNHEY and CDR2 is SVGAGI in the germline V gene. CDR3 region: CASSRTSGTYEQYF. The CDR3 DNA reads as TGTGCCAGCAGCAGGACTAGCGGAACCTACGAGCAGTACTTC.

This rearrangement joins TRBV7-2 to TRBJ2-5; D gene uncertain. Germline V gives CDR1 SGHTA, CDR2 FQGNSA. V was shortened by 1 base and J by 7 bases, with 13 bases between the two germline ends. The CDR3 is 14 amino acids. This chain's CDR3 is CASSLDEAVGTQYF. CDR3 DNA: TGTGCCAGCAGCTTAGATGAGGCGGTGGGGACCCAGTACTTC.

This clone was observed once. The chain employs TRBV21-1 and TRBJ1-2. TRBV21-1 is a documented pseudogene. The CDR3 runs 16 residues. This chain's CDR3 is CASRTSEWTRGYGYTF. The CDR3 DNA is TGTGCCAGCAGGACCTCCGAATGGACCCGGGGCTATGGCTACACCTTC.

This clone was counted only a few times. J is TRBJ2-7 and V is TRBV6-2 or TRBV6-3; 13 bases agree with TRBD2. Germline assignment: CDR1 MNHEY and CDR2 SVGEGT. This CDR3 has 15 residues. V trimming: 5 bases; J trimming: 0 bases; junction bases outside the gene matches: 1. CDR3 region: CASSGLAGASYEQYF. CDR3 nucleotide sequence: TGTGCCAGCAGTGGACTAGCGGGGGCCTCCTACGAGCAGTACTTC.

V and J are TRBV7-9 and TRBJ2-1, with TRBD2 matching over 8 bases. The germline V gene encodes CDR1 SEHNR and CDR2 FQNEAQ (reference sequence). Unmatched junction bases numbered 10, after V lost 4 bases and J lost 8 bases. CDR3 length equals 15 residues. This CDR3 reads CASSWGASGRDEQFF. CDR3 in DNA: TGTGCCAGCAGCTGGGGGGCTAGCGGGCGCGATGAGCAGTTCTTC.

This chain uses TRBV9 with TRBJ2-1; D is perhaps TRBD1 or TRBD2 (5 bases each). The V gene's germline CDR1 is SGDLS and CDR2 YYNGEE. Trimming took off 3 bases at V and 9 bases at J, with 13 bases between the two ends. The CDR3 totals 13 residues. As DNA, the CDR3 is TGTGCCAGCAGCGCCACCTCAGGGACTGAGCAGTTCTTC. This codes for CASSATSGTEQFF.

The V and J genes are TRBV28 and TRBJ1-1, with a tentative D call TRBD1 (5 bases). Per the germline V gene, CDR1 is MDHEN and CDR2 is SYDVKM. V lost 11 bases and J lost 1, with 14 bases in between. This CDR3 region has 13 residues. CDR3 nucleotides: TGTGCCGTGGAGGGGCCAAGGAACACTGAAGCTTTCTTT. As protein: CAVEGPRNTEAFF.

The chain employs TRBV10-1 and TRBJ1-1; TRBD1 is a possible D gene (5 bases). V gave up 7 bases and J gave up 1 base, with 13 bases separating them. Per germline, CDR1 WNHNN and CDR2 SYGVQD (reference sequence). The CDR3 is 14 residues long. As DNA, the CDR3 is TGCGCCAGCAAATGGCAGGGACGGAACACTGAAGCTTTCTTT. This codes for CASKWQGRNTEAFF.

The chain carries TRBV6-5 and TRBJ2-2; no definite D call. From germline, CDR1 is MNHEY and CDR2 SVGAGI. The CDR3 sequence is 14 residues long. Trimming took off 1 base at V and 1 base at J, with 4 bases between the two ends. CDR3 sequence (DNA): TGTGCCAGCAGTTACTTCCAGAACACCGGGGAGCTGTTTTTT. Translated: CASSYFQNTGELFF.

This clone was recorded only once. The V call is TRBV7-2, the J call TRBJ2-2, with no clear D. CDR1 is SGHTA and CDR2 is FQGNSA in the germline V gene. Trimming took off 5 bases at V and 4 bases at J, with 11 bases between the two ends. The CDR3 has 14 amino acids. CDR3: CASSVLVGTGELFF. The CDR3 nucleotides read TGTGCCAGCAGCGTATTGGTAGGCACCGGGGAGCTGTTTTTT.

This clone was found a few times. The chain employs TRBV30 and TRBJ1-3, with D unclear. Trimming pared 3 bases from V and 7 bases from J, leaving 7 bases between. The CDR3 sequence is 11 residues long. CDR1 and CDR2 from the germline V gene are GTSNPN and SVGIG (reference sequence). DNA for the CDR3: TGTGCCTGGAGAACACGGAACACCATATATTTT. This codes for CAWRTRNTIYF.

CDR3 in DNA: TGTGCCAGTAGTCCAAAGCTGGCTGGGGTTCGACTTGAAGCTTTCTTT. Protein sequence: CASSPKLAGVRLEAFF. The V gene is TRBV19, the J gene TRBJ1-1; D not certain. The CDR3 totals 16 residues. Looked up from germline, CDR1 is LNHDA and CDR2 is SQIVND (reference sequence). Trimming removed 5 bases at V and 7 bases at J, with 23 bases between. Full variable domain (outside the CDR3, taken from reference TRBV19 and TRBJ1-1): DGGITQSPKYLFRKEGQNVTLSCEQNLNHDAMYWYRQDPGQGLRLIYYSQIVNDFQKGDIAEGYSVSREKKESFPLTVTSAQKNPTAFYLCASSPKLAGVRLEAFFGQGTRLTVV.

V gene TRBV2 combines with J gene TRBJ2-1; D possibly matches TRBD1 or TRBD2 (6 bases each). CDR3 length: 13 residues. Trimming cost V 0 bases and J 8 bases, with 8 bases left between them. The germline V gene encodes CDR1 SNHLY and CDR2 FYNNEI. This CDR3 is CASSEAGGHEQFF. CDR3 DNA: TGTGCCAGCAGTGAAGCGGGGGGCCATGAGCAGTTCTTC.

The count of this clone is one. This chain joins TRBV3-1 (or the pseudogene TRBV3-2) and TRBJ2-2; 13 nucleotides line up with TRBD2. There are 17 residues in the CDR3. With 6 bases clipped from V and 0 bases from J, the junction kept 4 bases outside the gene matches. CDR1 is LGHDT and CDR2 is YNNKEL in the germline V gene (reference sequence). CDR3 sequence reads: CASRAGLAGANTGELFF. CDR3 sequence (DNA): TGTGCCAGCAGAGCTGGACTAGCGGGAGCGAACACCGGGGAGCTGTTTTTT.